What follows are 32 T cell receptor beta chains derived from one specimen sequenced in a study of T cell clonotyping in hematopoietic cell transplantation. Assay: immunoSEQ multiplex PCR; the TCRdb copy retains only in-frame clones and omits some. This table holds some 30,000 clones, under 97% found once. Input material: peripheral blood mononuclear cells. The receptors here all came from a man in his forties or fifties in good health. Some clones in this sample may be carry-over from other donors' samples.

The chain combines TRBV5-1 with TRBJ1-3; maybe TRBD1 (5 bases). CDR1 and CDR2 (germline): SGHRS, YFSETQ. CDR3 length equals 15 residues. The V end lost 5 bases, the J end lost 0 bases, and 12 bases lay between the germline ends. The CDR3 DNA reads as TGCGCCAGCAGTCGCGACAGCTCCTCTGGAAACACCATATATTTT. As protein: CASSRDSSSGNTIYF. Complete variable domain (other parts from reference TRBV5-1 and TRBJ1-3): KAGVTQTPRYLIKTRGQQVTLSCSPISGHRSVSWYQQTPGQGLQFLFEYFSETQRNKGNFPGRFSGRQFSNSRSEMNVSTLELGDSALYLCASSRDSSSGNTIYFGEGSWLTVV.

A single count supports this clone. The genes are TRBV6-5 and TRBJ2-5; weak D call: TRBD1 (6 bases). Trimming pared 5 bases from V and 4 bases from J, leaving 17 bases between. Germline CDR1 MNHEY, CDR2 SVGAGI. This CDR3 is built from 15 residues. The CDR3: CASSLPRGGPETQYF. Written as DNA, the CDR3 is TGTGCCAGCAGTCTCCCCAGGGGTGGGCCAGAGACCCAGTACTTC.

V usage is TRBV7-9 and J usage is TRBJ2-2, with D perhaps matching TRBD1 (5 bases). Per germline, CDR1 SEHNR and CDR2 FQNEAQ (reference sequence). This CDR3 has 15 amino acids. The V and J ends lost 5 bases and 0 bases respectively, with 10 bases between them. CDR3 residues: CASSRQLANTGELFF. CDR3 coding DNA: TGTGCCAGCAGCCGACAGTTGGCGAACACCGGGGAGCTGTTTTTT.

The V and J genes are TRBV7-2 and TRBJ1-2; D gene unclear. The V and J ends lost 0 bases and 5 bases respectively, with 13 bases between them. Germline V gives CDR1 SGHTA, CDR2 FQGNSA. The CDR3 sequence is 15 residues long. CDR3 coding DNA: TGTGCCAGCAGCTTAGCCGGGTCAGGAGGGTATGGCTACACCTTC. Its protein product is CASSLAGSGGYGYTF. Variable domain in full (rest from reference TRBV7-2 and TRBJ1-2): GAGVSQSPSNKVTEKGKDVELRCDPISGHTALYWYRQSLGQGLEFLIYFQGNSAPDKSGLPSDRFSAERTGGSVSTLTIQRTQQEDSAVYLCASSLAGSGGYGYTFGSGTRLTVV.

The chain is built from TRBV30 and TRBJ1-5, with TRBD1 matching 8 bases. The germline gives CDR1 GTSNPN, CDR2 SVGIG (reference sequence). The CDR3 is 17 amino acids. Unmatched junction bases numbered 12, after V lost 4 bases and J lost 1 base. The CDR3 sequence: CAWTSQGAGWSNQPQHF. CDR3 in DNA: TGTGCCTGGACCTCTCAGGGGGCGGGTTGGAGCAATCAGCCCCAGCATTTT.

The chain is built from TRBV11-1 and TRBJ2-7; 9 positions agree with TRBD1. V was clipped by 5 bases and J by 3 bases; unmatched bases: 8. The CDR3 contains 15 residues. CDR1 SGHAT and CDR2 FQDESV come from the germline V gene (reference sequence). CDR3 amino acids: CASSQSGTGYYEQYF. CDR3 sequence (DNA): TGTGCCAGCAGCCAATCCGGGACAGGGTACTACGAGCAGTACTTC.

The rearrangement uses TRBV19 and TRBJ1-2; D might be TRBD1 (5 bases). V shed 1 base and J shed 5 bases, with 11 bases lying between them. The germline gives CDR1 LNHDA, CDR2 SQIVND (reference sequence). This CDR3 is 14 amino acids long. DNA of the CDR3: TGTGCCAGTAGTATAGGCCAGGGCGAATATGGCTACACCTTC. As protein: CASSIGQGEYGYTF. The full variable domain, in which reference TRBV19 and TRBJ1-2 provide the parts outside the CDR3, is DGGITQSPKYLFRKEGQNVTLSCEQNLNHDAMYWYRQDPGQGLRLIYYSQIVNDFQKGDIAEGYSVSREKKESFPLTVTSAQKNPTAFYLCASSIGQGEYGYTFGSGTRLTVV.

This rearrangement joins TRBV7-2 to TRBJ2-7; the D gene is possibly TRBD1 (5 bases). There are 15 residues in the CDR3. Trimming shortened V by 3 bases and J by 2 bases, and 14 bases separated the two germline ends. The germline gives CDR1 SGHTA, CDR2 FQGNSA. As DNA, the CDR3 is TGTGCCAGCAGCTTTCGGCCAGGGATGGCCTACGAGCAGTACTTC. It encodes CASSFRPGMAYEQYF.

The V call is TRBV5-1, the J call TRBJ1-5, with D unclear. The CDR3 contains 14 residues. Trimming took off 0 bases at V and 1 base at J, with 5 bases between the two ends. CDR1 and CDR2 (germline): SGHRS, YFSETQ. The CDR3, as DNA: TGCGCCAGCAGCTTGGACGGCAGCAATCAGCCCCAGCATTTT. It specifies CASSLDGSNQPQHF.

The chain joins TRBV7-2 to TRBJ2-1; D is unclear. The CDR3 sequence is 12 residues long. The germline gives CDR1 SGHTA, CDR2 FQGNSA. The ends were cut back, 3 bases at V and 9 bases at J, with 9 bases in the middle. CDR3 in amino acids: CASSLVLLEQFF. CDR3 coding DNA: TGTGCCAGCAGCTTGGTCTTGCTTGAGCAGTTCTTC.

CDR3 residues: CASKGGQVNTEAFF. The CDR3 DNA follows: TGTGCCAGTAAGGGGGGGCAGGTGAACACTGAAGCTTTCTTT. The chain has TRBV19 and TRBJ1-1; D may be TRBD1 (6 bases). CDR3 length: 14 residues. V was trimmed by 7 bases and J by 0 bases, leaving 12 bases between them. Germline V gene sequence: CDR1 LNHDA, CDR2 SQIVND (reference sequence). Filled out from reference TRBV19 and TRBJ1-1, the complete variable domain reads DGGITQSPKYLFRKEGQNVTLSCEQNLNHDAMYWYRQDPGQGLRLIYYSQIVNDFQKGDIAEGYSVSREKKESFPLTVTSAQKNPTAFYLCASKGGQVNTEAFFGQGTRLTVV.

The chain uses TRBV5-1 and TRBJ2-2; D perhaps matches TRBD1 (6 bases). V dropped 2 bases and J dropped 4 bases, with 12 bases sitting between them. Looked up from germline, CDR1 is SGHRS and CDR2 is YFSETQ. CDR3 length: 15 amino acids. This CDR3 is CASSFSQGSTGELFF. The CDR3 bases are TGCGCCAGCAGCTTTTCACAGGGTAGCACCGGGGAGCTGTTTTTT.

In DNA form, the CDR3 reads TGTGCCAGCAGTTCCATCGGGGAAGGGACAGATGGCTACACCTTC. It is translated as CASSSIGEGTDGYTF. The rearrangement links TRBV28 to TRBJ1-2; 7 bases agree with TRBD1. In germline, CDR1 is MDHEN, CDR2 SYDVKM. The CDR3 is 15 amino acids. Germline trimming cut 4 bases from V and 6 bases from J; bases unmatched to any gene: 11.

This chain links TRBV4-3 with TRBJ1-4; D gene ambiguous. V lost 1 base, J lost 8 bases, and 8 bases lay in between. The CDR3 extends over 13 amino acids. Germline V CDR1 and CDR2: LGHNA, YSLEER. The CDR3 reads CASSQGEGEKLFF. CDR3 nucleotides: TGCGCCAGCAGCCAAGGGGAGGGCGAAAAACTGTTTTTT.

The chain employs TRBV7-3 and TRBJ2-7, with 11 bases fitting TRBD2. Germline CDR1 reads SGHTA; CDR2 reads FQGTGA. CDR3 length: 14 residues. V gave up 6 bases and J gave up 4 bases; unmatched junction bases: 5. In DNA form, the CDR3 reads TGTGCCAGCAGTTCTACTAGCGGGGGTTACGAGCAGTACTTC. Translating gives CASSSTSGGYEQYF. The variable domain in full, with the rest retrieved from reference TRBV7-3 and TRBJ2-7, is GAGVSQTPSNKVTEKGKYVELRCDPISGHTALYWYRQSLGQGPEFLIYFQGTGAADDSGLPNDRFFAVRPEGSVSTLKIQRTERGDSAVYLCASSSTSGGYEQYFGPGTRLTVT.

The chain has TRBV4-1 and TRBJ2-7; TRBD2 is a possible D gene (6 bases). This CDR3 comprises 15 residues. Germline V gene sequence: CDR1 MGHRA, CDR2 YSYEKL. V was cut by 3 bases and J by 1 base, with 13 bases left in between. The CDR3 protein is CASSHGTRSSYEQYF. CDR3 coding DNA: TGCGCCAGCAGCCACGGGACTCGATCGTCCTACGAGCAGTACTTC.

The rearrangement uses TRBV2 and TRBJ2-5, with TRBD2 identical over 11 bases. This CDR3 contains 14 residues. Trimming cost V 4 bases and J 3 bases; bases outside gene matches: 1. CDR1 SNHLY and CDR2 FYNNEI come from the germline V gene. Here the CDR3 DNA reads TGTGCCAGCAGTGGGGGACTAGCGGAAGAGACCCAGTACTTC. As protein: CASSGGLAEETQYF.

The chain couples TRBV4-3 to TRBJ1-3, with unresolved D. Trimming took off 2 bases at V and 4 bases at J, with 9 bases between the two ends. Germline V gives CDR1 LGHNA, CDR2 YSLEER. This CDR3 spans 14 amino acids. Here the CDR3 DNA reads TGCGCCAGCAGCCAACTTTTAGGGGGAAACACCATATATTTT. It specifies CASSQLLGGNTIYF.

This chain joins TRBV30 and TRBJ1-4, with D possibly matching TRBD1 (5 bases). Trimming stripped 2 bases from V and 0 bases from J, with 16 bases between. The CDR3 has 17 amino acids. Germline CDR1 reads GTSNPN; CDR2 reads SVGIG (reference sequence). For the CDR3, the DNA is TGTGCCTGGAGTTACCGGGACCGAGGGGCAACTAATGAAAAACTGTTTTTT. Its translation: CAWSYRDRGATNEKLFF.

The chain recombines TRBV2 with TRBJ2-7, with D maybe TRBD1 (5 bases). CDR1 is SNHLY and CDR2 is FYNNEI in the germline V gene. This CDR3 has 12 amino acids. Trimming removed 5 bases from V and 3 bases from J, with 8 bases in between. The CDR3 loop is CASSLQDYEQYF. The DNA for the CDR3 is TGTGCCAGCAGTCTACAGGACTACGAGCAGTACTTC.

The V call is TRBV5-6, the J call TRBJ2-7; TRBD1 matches 9 bases. The germline gives CDR1 SGHDT, CDR2 YYEEEE. The J segment lost 6 bases and the V segment lost 0 bases, leaving 7 bases of the junction unmatched. This CDR3 spans 15 amino acids. CDR3 coding DNA: TGTGCCAGCAGCTTGGGGGGACAGGGTGGAGGCGAGCAGTACTTC. Translating it yields CASSLGGQGGGEQYF.

This clone was counted a few times. CDR3 loop: CASSEPRHGNTEAFF. In DNA, the CDR3 is TGTGCCAGCAGTGAACCCAGACATGGGAACACTGAAGCTTTCTTT. V is TRBV25-1 and J is TRBJ1-1; no clear D. The CDR3 totals 15 residues. Germline V lookup: CDR1 MGHDK, CDR2 SYGVNS. V gave up 2 bases and J gave up 1 base, with 11 bases separating them.

The chain has TRBV6-5 and TRBJ1-4; 7 bases map to TRBD1. Germline CDR1 and CDR2: MNHEY and SVGAGI. The CDR3 loop spans 14 amino acids. V lost 5 bases, J lost 5 bases, and 5 bases stayed unmatched. The CDR3 loop is CASSKGTANEKLFF. In DNA, the CDR3 is TGTGCCAGCAGTAAGGGGACAGCCAATGAAAAACTGTTTTTT.

CDR3 region: CASRGLAGYNEQFF. CDR3 DNA: TGTGCCAGCCGCGGACTAGCGGGCTACAATGAGCAGTTCTTC. The chain is built from TRBV11-2 and TRBJ2-1; 11 nucleotides line up with TRBD2. J gave up 3 bases and V 8 bases, and 3 bases lay outside the gene matches. This CDR3 comprises 14 residues. From germline, CDR1 is SGHAT and CDR2 FQNNGV.

The gene calls are TRBV25-1 and TRBJ2-7; D is possibly TRBD1 or TRBD2 (5 bases each). Trimming removed 1 base at V and 3 bases at J, with 16 bases between. The CDR3 extends over 16 amino acids. The V gene's germline CDR1 is MGHDK and CDR2 SYGVNS. DNA for the CDR3: TGTGCCAGCAGTGAATGGGGCACCGGGGTGGACTACGAGCAGTACTTC. Residues: CASSEWGTGVDYEQYF.

This clone was detected once. This chain joins TRBV6-5 and TRBJ1-1, with a possible D match to TRBD1 (6 bases). The CDR3 contains 15 residues. Germline V lookup: CDR1 MNHEY, CDR2 SVGAGI. Trimming left V 7 bases short and J 2 bases short, with 17 bases between. DNA for the CDR3: TGTGCCAGCACCCTTACCCCGGGGGCAAACACTGAAGCTTTCTTT. Residues: CASTLTPGANTEAFF.

This clone was counted only a few times. The V call is TRBV7-2, the J call TRBJ2-7; 9 nucleotides agree with TRBD2. Trimming took 5 bases from V and 7 from J; bases not matched to a gene: 12. The CDR3 length is 15 residues. Looked up from germline, CDR1 is SGHTA and CDR2 is FQGNSA. For the CDR3, the DNA is TGTGCCAGCAGCCCCCAGCAGCTAGCGGGGTTGGAGCAGTACTTC. This sequence encodes CASSPQQLAGLEQYF. The variable domain in full, completed from reference TRBV7-2 and TRBJ2-7, reads GAGVSQSPSNKVTEKGKDVELRCDPISGHTALYWYRQSLGQGLEFLIYFQGNSAPDKSGLPSDRFSAERTGGSVSTLTIQRTQQEDSAVYLCASSPQQLAGLEQYFGPGTRLTVT.

The chain couples TRBV6-6 to TRBJ1-1, with D perhaps TRBD1 (6 bases). CDR1 and CDR2 (germline): MNHNY, SVGAGI (reference sequence). Trimming took off 6 bases at V and 5 bases at J, with 19 bases between the two ends. The CDR3 runs to 15 residues. The chain's CDR3 is CASSTTNRVGTEAFF. For the CDR3, the DNA is TGTGCCAGCAGCACAACTAACAGGGTTGGGACTGAAGCTTTCTTT.

This rearrangement joins TRBV19 to TRBJ2-7; 8 bases are a match to TRBD1. This CDR3 has 15 residues. The junction had 5 bases not matched to a gene; V was cut back by 4 bases and J by 0 bases. Germline V gene data show CDR1 as LNHDA and CDR2 as SQIVND (reference sequence). CDR3 coding DNA: TGTGCCAGTAGTACTTTGACAGGGGTCTCCTACGAGCAGTACTTC. Translated, it gives CASSTLTGVSYEQYF.

This chain links TRBV10-3 with TRBJ1-2; D is perhaps TRBD1 (5 bases). This CDR3 has 13 amino acids. Germline V gene lookup returns CDR1 ENHRY and CDR2 SYGVKD. V lost 3 bases, J lost 5 bases, and 10 bases lay in between. The CDR3 sequence is CAISEQEEYGYTF. DNA for the CDR3: TGTGCCATCAGTGAACAGGAGGAATATGGCTACACCTTC.

V is TRBV5-6 and J is TRBJ1-1; D unclear. The CDR3 covers 14 residues. V lost 2 bases and J 1 base, leaving 9 bases between the germline ends. Germline CDR1 and CDR2: SGHDT and YYEEEE. CDR3 sequence reads: CASSFGSGNTEAFF. CDR3 bases: TGTGCCAGCAGCTTCGGGTCCGGGAACACTGAAGCTTTCTTT.

This chain joins TRBV7-7 and TRBJ2-3; 8 positions match TRBD2. The CDR3 length is 16 residues. Trimming took 5 bases from V and 6 from J; bases not matched to a gene: 13. CDR1 SSHAT and CDR2 FNYEAQ come from the germline V gene (reference sequence). CDR3 sequence reads: CASSPGGGNSGDTQYF. The CDR3 DNA is TGTGCCAGCAGCCCGGGCGGGGGGAACAGCGGGGATACGCAGTATTTT. The full variable domain, in which reference TRBV7-7 and TRBJ2-3 provide the parts outside the CDR3, is GAGVSQSPRYKVTKRGQDVTLRCDPISSHATLYWYQQALGQGPEFLTYFNYEAQPDKSGLPSDRFSAERPEGSISTLTIQRTEQRDSAMYRCASSPGGGNSGDTQYFGPGTRLTVL.